This TCR beta chain was recorded in a study of cytomegalovirus exposure and HLA in healthy donors. Study observations and caveats: Sequencing likely produced, as an artifact, a cluster of highly shared sequence variants. An analysis done earlier found most TCR beta V segments productive about 87% or about 30% of the time.

Use of 60 Vbeta and 13 Jbeta primers characterized the PCR. Some clones are missing from TCRdb's copy, which holds only in-frame ones; the method was immunoSEQ multiplex PCR. The sample lists roughly 120,000 clones, approximately 15% occurring once. About this clone itself: What it binds is not known.

The germline CDR1 and CDR2 sequences are SGHVS and FQNEAQ. The length of the CDR3 is 15 residues. V lost 2 bases, J lost 0 bases, and 8 bases lay in between. This clonotype originated in a woman younger than 30 in good health and CMV-seronegative. This chain links TRBV7-8 with TRBJ2-1, with a tentative D call TRBD2 (5 bases). What was sequenced was PBMCs. The CDR3 DNA follows: TGTGCCAGCAGCTTAAGCGGCAGCTCCTACAATGAGCAGTTCTTC. As protein: CASSLSGSSYNEQFF.